The 10 T cell receptor beta chains given below trace back to one sample, sequenced in a study of cytomegalovirus exposure and HLA in healthy donors. PCR was performed using 60 Vbeta and 13 Jbeta primers. The method was immunoSEQ multiplex PCR; TCRdb's version includes in-frame clones alone and lacks a portion of them. Found here are more than 200,000 clones, roughly 84% of them singletons; the top ten hold over 1.1%. Sequenced: PBMCs. These receptor sequences come from a girl between 10 and 17 years old in good health and CMV-seronegative.

The rearrangement links TRBV6-5 to TRBJ2-2; 11 bases map to TRBD1. Trimming took 6 bases from V and 4 from J; bases not matched to a gene: 1. This CDR3 has 14 amino acids. Looked up from germline, CDR1 is MNHEY and CDR2 is SVGAGI. In DNA form, the CDR3 reads TGTGCCAGCAGGGGGACAGGGGGCACCGGGGAGCTGTTTTTT. It encodes CASRGTGGTGELFF.

The chain links TRBV9 to TRBJ1-3; D unclear. CDR3 length equals 15 residues. V lost 0 bases and J 0 bases, leaving 7 bases between the germline ends. Looked up from germline, CDR1 is SGDLS and CDR2 is YYNGEE. The CDR3 here is CASSVDSSSGNTIYF. DNA of the CDR3: TGTGCCAGCAGCGTAGACAGTTCCTCTGGAAACACCATATATTTT. Full variable domain (outside the CDR3, taken from reference TRBV9 and TRBJ1-3): DSGVTQTPKHLITATGQRVTLRCSPRSGDLSVYWYQQSLDQGLQFLIQYYNGEERAKGNILERFSAQQFPDLHSELNLSSLELGDSALYFCASSVDSSSGNTIYFGEGSWLTVV.

V usage is TRBV5-1 and J usage is TRBJ2-3; 15 bases align to TRBD2. Germline CDR1 SGHRS, CDR2 YFSETQ. The V segment lost 4 bases and the J segment 4 bases; nucleotides outside the gene matches: 7. There are 17 residues in the CDR3. CDR3 bases: TGCGCCAGCAGCCCGGGGACTAGCGGGGGGTTGTCAGATACGCAGTATTTT. Its protein product is CASSPGTSGGLSDTQYF.

The genes are TRBV21-1 and TRBJ2-3; no DNA check was done on the table's D call, TRBD2. TRBV21-1 is a documented pseudogene. This CDR3 contains 16 residues. Here the CDR3 DNA reads TGTGCCAGCAGCAAAGAGGGACTAGCGAATTCAGATACGCAGTATTTT. Protein sequence: CASSKEGLANSDTQYF.

J is TRBJ2-7 and V is TRBV25-1; 10 nucleotides line up with TRBD2. The CDR3 consists of 14 residues. The V gene end was trimmed by 6 bases and the J gene end by 4 bases; junction bases not matched to a gene: 6. Germline V lookup: CDR1 MGHDK, CDR2 SYGVNS. The DNA for the CDR3 is TGTGCCAGCAGCGATAGCGGGAGGATTTACGAGCAGTACTTC. Translation gives CASSDSGRIYEQYF.

V and J are TRBV9 and TRBJ2-2; 7 bases align to TRBD2. CDR1 and CDR2 from the germline V gene are SGDLS and YYNGEE. J lost 1 base, V lost 2 bases, and 5 bases had no gene match. This CDR3 is built from 16 residues. The CDR3 loop is CASSVLSSGNTGELFF. The CDR3 bases are TGTGCCAGCAGCGTCCTCTCTAGCGGGAACACCGGGGAGCTGTTTTTT.

The chain joins TRBV27 to TRBJ1-1; possible D gene TRBD1, 5 bases. V was pared by 0 bases and J by 1 base, with 9 bases between. Germline V gives CDR1 MNHEY, CDR2 SMNVEV (reference sequence). The CDR3 consists of 15 residues. The CDR3 coding sequence is TGTGCCAGCAGTTTATCGGGAGGGGCGAACACTGAAGCTTTCTTT. Translation gives CASSLSGGANTEAFF.

The chain uses TRBV4-3 and TRBJ2-7, with a tentative D call TRBD2 (5 bases). The germline V gene encodes CDR1 LGHNA and CDR2 YSLEER. The germline V and J ends were trimmed by 1 base and 0 bases, with 10 bases remaining between them. The CDR3 contains 15 residues. CDR3 sequence: CASSQVSGSSYEQYF. As DNA, the CDR3 is TGCGCCAGCAGCCAAGTCAGCGGTAGCTCCTACGAGCAGTACTTC.

The V gene is TRBV19, the J gene TRBJ2-7; 9 bases are shared with TRBD2. This CDR3 comprises 14 residues. Losses at the gene ends were 6 bases for V and 4 bases for J; bases not matched to a gene: 7. The germline gives CDR1 LNHDA, CDR2 SQIVND (reference sequence). CDR3 in amino acids: CASSPGLARYEQYF. The CDR3, as DNA: TGTGCCAGTAGCCCCGGACTAGCGAGGTACGAGCAGTACTTC.

The chain combines TRBV6-1 with TRBJ2-7; D might be TRBD1 (5 bases). In germline, CDR1 is MNHNS, CDR2 SASEGT. The CDR3 extends over 14 amino acids. V was trimmed by 6 bases and J by 3 bases, leaving 15 bases between them. The CDR3 reads CASRWAGSYYEQYF. CDR3 coding DNA: TGTGCCAGCAGGTGGGCAGGGTCTTACTACGAGCAGTACTTC.